This TCR beta chain appears in the sequencing data of a study of T-cell memory formation after mild COVID-19. Study-wide context: Largely donor-specific TCR clusters were found. Study-level results: Pre-infection memory harbored some responding clones, suggesting cross-reactive memory joined.

This clonotype was observed a handful of times. Its specificity is not known. Constant-segment-primed 5'RACE gave TCR alpha and TCR beta cDNA libraries with sample barcodes and UMIs. MiXCR, run by TCRdb on the 5' RACE reads, gives a single entry per CDR3 protein. The data show hundreds of thousands of distinct CDR3 sequences, with roughly 18% seen just once and 20% to 25% held by the top ten. Sequenced input: PBMCs or a T cell subset sorted from them (not recorded which). This TCR was recovered from a man between 18 and 35 years old who had mild COVID-19 (a few samples of this study predate the infection). Cell type and time point are not known.

The CDR3 nucleotides read TGTGCCAGTGCAGGGGGACGGAAAGCTTTCTTT. This translates into CASAGGRKAFF. The chain employs TRBV19 and TRBJ1-1; 7 nucleotides agree with TRBD1. This CDR3 is built from 11 residues. Losses at the gene ends were 8 bases for V and 9 bases for J; bases not matched to a gene: 6. The germline V gene has CDR1 LNHDA and CDR2 SQIVND (reference sequence).